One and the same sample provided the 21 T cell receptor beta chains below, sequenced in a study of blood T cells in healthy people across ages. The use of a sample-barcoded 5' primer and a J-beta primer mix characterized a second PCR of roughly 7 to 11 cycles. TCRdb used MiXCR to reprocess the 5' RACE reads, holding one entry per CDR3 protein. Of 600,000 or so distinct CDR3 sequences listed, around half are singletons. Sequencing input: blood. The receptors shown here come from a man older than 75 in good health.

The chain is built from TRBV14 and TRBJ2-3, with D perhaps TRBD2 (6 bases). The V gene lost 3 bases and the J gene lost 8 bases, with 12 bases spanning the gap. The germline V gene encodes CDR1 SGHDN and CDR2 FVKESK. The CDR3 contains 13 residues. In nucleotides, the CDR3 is TGTGCCAGCAGCCAGGGACTCGAGTCTACGCAGTATTTT. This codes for CASSQGLESTQYF.

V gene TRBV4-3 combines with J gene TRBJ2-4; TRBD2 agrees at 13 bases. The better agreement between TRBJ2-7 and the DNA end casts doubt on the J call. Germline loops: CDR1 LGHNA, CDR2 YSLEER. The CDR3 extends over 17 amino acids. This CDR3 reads CASSHTTSGGIGDEQYF. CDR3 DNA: TGCGCCAGCAGCCACACGACTAGCGGGGGGATTGGGGACGAGCAGTACTTC.

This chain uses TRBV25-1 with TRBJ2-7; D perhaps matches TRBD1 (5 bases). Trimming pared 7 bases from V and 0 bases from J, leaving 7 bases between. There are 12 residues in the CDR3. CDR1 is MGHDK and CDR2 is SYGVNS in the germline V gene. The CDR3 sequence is CASKDNSYEQYF. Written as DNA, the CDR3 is TGTGCCAGCAAGGACAACTCCTACGAGCAGTACTTC.

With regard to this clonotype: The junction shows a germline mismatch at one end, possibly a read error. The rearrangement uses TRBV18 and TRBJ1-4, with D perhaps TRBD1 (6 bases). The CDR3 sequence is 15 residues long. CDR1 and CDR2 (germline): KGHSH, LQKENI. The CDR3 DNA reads TGTGCCAGTTCACCCCGACAGGACGGGCTTGAAAAACTGTTTTTT. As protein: CASSPRQDGLEKLFF.

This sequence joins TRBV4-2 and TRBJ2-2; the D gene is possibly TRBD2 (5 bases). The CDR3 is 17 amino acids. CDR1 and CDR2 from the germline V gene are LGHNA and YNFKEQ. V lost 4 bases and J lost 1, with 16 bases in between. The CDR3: CASSRYSGEGNTGELFF. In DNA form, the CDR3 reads TGTGCCAGCAGCCGCTACTCCGGGGAAGGGAACACCGGGGAGCTGTTTTTT.

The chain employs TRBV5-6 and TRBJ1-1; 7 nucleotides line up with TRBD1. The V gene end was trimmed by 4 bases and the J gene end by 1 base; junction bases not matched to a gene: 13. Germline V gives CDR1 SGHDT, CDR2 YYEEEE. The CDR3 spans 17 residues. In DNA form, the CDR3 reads TGTGCCAGCAGCATATTTGACAGGGAAAGGTGGAACACTGAAGCTTTCTTT. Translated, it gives CASSIFDRERWNTEAFF.

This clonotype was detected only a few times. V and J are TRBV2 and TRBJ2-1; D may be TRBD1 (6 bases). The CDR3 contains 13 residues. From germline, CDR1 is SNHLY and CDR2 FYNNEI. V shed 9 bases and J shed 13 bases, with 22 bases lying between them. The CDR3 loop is CASSRDIQETQFF. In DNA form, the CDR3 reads TGTGCCAGTAGCCGGGACATTCAAGAGACCCAGTTCTTC.

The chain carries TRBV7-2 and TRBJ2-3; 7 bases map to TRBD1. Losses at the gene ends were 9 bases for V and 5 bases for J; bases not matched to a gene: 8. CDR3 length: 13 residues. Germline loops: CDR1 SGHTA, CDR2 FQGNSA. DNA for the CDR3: TGTGCCAGTAGCCCCCAGGGGGAAGATACGCAGTATTTT. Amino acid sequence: CASSPQGEDTQYF.

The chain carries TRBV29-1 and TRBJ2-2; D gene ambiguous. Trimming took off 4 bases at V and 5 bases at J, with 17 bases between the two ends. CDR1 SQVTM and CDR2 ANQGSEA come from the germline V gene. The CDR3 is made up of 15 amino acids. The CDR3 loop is CSVATGVLGTGELFF. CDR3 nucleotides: TGCAGCGTTGCCACTGGGGTATTGGGGACCGGGGAGCTGTTTTTT.

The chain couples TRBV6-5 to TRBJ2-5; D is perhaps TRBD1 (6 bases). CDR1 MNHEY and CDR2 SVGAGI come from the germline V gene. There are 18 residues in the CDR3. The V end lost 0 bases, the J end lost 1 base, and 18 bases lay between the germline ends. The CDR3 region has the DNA TGTGCCAGCAGTTACTCAAGGGGGTCCTACAGGAGCCAAGAGACCCAGTACTTC. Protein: CASSYSRGSYRSQETQYF.

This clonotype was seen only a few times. CDR3 region: CASSQDERVYGYTF. In nucleotides, the CDR3 is TGTGCCAGCAGCCAAGATGAGCGGGTCTATGGCTACACCTTC. The chain carries TRBV4-2 and TRBJ1-2; D gene ambiguous. The CDR3 is 14 residues long. V dropped 0 bases and J dropped 4 bases, with 9 bases sitting between them. Germline V gene lookup returns CDR1 LGHNA and CDR2 YNFKEQ.

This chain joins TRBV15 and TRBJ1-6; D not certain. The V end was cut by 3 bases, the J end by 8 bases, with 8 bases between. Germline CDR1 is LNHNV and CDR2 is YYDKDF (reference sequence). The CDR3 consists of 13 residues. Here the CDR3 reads CATSRSMDSPLHF. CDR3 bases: TGTGCCACCAGCAGGTCGATGGATTCACCCCTCCACTTT.

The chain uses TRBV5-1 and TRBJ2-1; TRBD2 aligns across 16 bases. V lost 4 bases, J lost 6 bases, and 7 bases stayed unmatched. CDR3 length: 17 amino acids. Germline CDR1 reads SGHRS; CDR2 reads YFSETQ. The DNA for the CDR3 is TGCGCCAGCAGCCTACCGGGACTAGCGGGAGGGCCCAATGAGCAGTTCTTC. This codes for CASSLPGLAGGPNEQFF. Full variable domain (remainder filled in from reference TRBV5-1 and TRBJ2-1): KAGVTQTPRYLIKTRGQQVTLSCSPISGHRSVSWYQQTPGQGLQFLFEYFSETQRNKGNFPGRFSGRQFSNSRSEMNVSTLELGDSALYLCASSLPGLAGGPNEQFFGPGTRLTVL.

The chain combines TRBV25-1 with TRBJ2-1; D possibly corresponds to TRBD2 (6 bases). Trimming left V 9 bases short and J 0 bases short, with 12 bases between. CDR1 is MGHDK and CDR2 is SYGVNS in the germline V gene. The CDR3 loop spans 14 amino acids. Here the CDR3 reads CASEGLSSYNEQFF. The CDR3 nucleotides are TGTGCCAGTGAGGGACTGAGCTCCTACAATGAGCAGTTCTTC.

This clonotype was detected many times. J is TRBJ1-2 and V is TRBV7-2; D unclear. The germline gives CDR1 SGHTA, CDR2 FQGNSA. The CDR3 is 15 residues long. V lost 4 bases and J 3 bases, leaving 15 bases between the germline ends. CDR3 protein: CASSSHSADDYGYTF. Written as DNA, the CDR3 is TGTGCCAGCAGCTCCCATAGTGCCGATGACTATGGCTACACCTTC.

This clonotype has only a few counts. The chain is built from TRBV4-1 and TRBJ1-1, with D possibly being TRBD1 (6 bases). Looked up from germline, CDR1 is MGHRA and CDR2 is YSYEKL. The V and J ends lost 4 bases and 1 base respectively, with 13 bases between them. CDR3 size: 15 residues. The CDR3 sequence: CASSPYQGKNTEAFF. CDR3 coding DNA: TGCGCCAGCAGCCCTTATCAGGGGAAGAACACTGAAGCTTTCTTT.

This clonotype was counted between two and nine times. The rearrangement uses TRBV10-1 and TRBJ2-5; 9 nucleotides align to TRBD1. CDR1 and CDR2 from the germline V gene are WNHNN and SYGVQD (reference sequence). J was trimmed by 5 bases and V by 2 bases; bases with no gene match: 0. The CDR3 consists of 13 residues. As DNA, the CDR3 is TGCGCCAGCAGTGAGGACAGGGGGGAGACCCAGTACTTC. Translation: CASSEDRGETQYF.

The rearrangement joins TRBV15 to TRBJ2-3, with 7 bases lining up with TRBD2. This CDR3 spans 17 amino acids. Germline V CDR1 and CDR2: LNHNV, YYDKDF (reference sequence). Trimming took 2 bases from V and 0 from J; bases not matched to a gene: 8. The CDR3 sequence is CATSRSKTSQSTDTQYF. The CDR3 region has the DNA TGTGCCACCAGCAGATCCAAGACTAGCCAGAGCACAGATACGCAGTATTTT.

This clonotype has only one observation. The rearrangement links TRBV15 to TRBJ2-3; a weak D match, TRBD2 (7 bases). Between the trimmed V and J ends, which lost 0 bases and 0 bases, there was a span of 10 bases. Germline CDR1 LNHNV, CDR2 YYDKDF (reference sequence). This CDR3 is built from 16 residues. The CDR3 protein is CATSRDRGASTDTQYF. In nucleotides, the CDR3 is TGTGCCACCAGCAGAGATCGGGGGGCAAGCACAGATACGCAGTATTTT. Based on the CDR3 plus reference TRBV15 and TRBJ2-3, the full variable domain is DAMVIQNPRYQVTQFGKPVTLSCSQTLNHNVMYWYQQKSSQAPKLLFHYYDKDFNNEADTPDNFQSRRPNTSFCFLDIRSPGLGDTAMYLCATSRDRGASTDTQYFGPGTRLTVL.

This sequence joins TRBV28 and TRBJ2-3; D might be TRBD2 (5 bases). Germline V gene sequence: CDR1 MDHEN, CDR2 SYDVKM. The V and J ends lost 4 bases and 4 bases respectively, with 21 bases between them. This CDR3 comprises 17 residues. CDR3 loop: CASSSDYSLGRADTQYF. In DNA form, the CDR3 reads TGTGCCAGCAGTTCCGACTACAGTTTAGGTCGCGCAGATACGCAGTATTTT.

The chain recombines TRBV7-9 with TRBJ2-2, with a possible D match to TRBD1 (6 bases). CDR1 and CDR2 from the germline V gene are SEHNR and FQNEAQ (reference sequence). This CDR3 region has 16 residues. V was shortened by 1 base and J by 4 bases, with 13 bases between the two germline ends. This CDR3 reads CASSLGGPQSTGELFF. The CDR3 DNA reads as TGTGCCAGCAGCTTAGGGGGGCCCCAGAGCACCGGGGAGCTGTTTTTT.